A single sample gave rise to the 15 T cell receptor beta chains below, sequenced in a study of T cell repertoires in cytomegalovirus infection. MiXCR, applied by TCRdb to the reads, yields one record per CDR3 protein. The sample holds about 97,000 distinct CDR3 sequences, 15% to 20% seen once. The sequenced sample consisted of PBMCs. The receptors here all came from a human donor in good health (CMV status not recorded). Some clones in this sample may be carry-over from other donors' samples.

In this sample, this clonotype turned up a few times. The CDR3: CASSQDPAGPGYTF. In DNA form, the CDR3 reads TGCGCCAGCAGCCAAGATCCGGCAGGGCCTGGCTACACCTTC. The rearrangement joins TRBV4-3 to TRBJ1-2; weak D call: TRBD1 (5 bases). Trimming left V 0 bases short and J 7 bases short, with 12 bases between. From germline, CDR1 is LGHNA and CDR2 YSLEER. This CDR3 region has 14 residues.

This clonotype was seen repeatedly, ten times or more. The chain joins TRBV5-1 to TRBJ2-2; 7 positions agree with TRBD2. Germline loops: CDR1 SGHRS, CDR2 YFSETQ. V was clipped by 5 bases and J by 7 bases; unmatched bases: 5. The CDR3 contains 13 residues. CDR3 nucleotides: TGCGCCAGCAGGCCAGCGGGGTACGGGGAGCTGTTTTTT. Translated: CASRPAGYGELFF.

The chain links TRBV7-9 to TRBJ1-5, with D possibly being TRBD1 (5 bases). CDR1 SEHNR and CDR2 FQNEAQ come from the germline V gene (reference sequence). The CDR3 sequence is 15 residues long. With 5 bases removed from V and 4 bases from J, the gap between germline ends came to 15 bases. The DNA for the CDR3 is TGTGCCAGCAGCCCTGGGGGGTGGGGAAATCAGCCCCAGCATTTT. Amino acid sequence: CASSPGGWGNQPQHF.

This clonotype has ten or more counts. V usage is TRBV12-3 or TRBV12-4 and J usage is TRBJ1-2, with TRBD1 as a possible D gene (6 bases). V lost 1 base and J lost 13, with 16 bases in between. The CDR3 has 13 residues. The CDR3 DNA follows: TGTGCCAGCAGTTTAGGACAGGCGGATTTTCGCACCTTC. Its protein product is CASSLGQADFRTF.

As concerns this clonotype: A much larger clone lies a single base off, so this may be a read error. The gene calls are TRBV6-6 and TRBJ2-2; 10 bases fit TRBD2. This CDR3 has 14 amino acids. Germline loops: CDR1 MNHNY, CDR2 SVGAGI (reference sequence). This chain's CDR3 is CASSTSGETGEMFF. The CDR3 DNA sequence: TGTGCCAGCAGTACTAGCGGGGAGACCGGGGAGATGTTTTTT.

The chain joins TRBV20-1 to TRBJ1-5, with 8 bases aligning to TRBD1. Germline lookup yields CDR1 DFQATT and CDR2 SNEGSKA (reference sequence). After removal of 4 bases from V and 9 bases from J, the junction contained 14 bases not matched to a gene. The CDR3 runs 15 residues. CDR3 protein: CSAIDSDRVIRPQHF. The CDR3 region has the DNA TGCAGTGCTATTGACTCGGACAGGGTAATTCGGCCCCAGCATTTT.

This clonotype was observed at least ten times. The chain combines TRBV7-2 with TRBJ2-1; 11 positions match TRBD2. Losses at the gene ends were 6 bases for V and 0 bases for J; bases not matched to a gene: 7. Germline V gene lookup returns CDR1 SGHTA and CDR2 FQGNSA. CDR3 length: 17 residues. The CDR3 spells CASRISGGVSSYNEQFF. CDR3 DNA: TGTGCCAGCAGGATTAGCGGGGGGGTAAGCTCCTACAATGAGCAGTTCTTC.

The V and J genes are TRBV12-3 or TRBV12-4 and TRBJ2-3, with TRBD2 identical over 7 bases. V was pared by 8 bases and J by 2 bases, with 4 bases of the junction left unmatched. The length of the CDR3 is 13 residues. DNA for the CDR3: TGTGCCAGCTCCAGCGGGGACACAGATACGCAGTATTTT. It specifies CASSSGDTDTQYF.

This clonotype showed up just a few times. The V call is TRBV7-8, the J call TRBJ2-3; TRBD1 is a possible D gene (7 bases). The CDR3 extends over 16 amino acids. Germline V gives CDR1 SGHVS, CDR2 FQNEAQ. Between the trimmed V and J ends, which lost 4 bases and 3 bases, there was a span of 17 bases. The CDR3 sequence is CASSSQGGGFTDTQYF. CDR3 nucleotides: TGTGCCAGCAGCTCGCAGGGGGGCGGTTTTACAGATACGCAGTATTTT.

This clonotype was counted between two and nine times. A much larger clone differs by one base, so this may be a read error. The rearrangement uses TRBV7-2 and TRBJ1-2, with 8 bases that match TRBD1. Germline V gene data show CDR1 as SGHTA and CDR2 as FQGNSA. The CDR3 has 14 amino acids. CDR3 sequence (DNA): TGTGCCAGCAGCTTTGGACAGGGCCTATATGTCTACACCTTC. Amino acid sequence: CASSFGQGLYVYTF.

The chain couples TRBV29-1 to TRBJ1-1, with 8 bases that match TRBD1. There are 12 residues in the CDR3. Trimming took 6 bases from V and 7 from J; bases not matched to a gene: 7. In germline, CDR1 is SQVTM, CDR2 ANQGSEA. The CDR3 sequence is CSVLGQGGEAFF. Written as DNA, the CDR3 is TGCAGCGTCCTCGGACAGGGCGGTGAAGCTTTCTTT.

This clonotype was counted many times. The CDR3 loop is CASSLGGAYGYTF. Here the CDR3 DNA reads TGTGCCAGCAGCTTAGGGGGGGCCTATGGCTACACCTTC. The rearrangement joins TRBV7-2 to TRBJ1-2; perhaps TRBD1 as D (6 bases). Germline-derived CDR1 and CDR2 are SGHTA and FQGNSA. The CDR3 has 13 amino acids. The V and J ends lost 1 base and 4 bases respectively, with 7 bases between them.

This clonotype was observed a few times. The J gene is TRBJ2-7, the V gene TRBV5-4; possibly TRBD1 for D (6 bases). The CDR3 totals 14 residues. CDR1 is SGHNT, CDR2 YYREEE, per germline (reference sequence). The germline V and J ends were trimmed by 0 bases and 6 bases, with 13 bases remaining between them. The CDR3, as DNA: TGTGCCAGCAGCTTGGTGGGGGCCAATTTCGAGCAGTACTTC. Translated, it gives CASSLVGANFEQYF.

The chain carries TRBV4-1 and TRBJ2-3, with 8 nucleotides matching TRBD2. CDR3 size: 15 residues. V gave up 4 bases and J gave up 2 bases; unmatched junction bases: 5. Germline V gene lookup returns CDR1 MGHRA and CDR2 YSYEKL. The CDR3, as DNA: TGCGCCAGCAGCCGGCGGGGGGAACTCACAGATACGCAGTATTTT. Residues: CASSRRGELTDTQYF.

CDR3 amino acids: CASSGLKAFF. DNA of the CDR3: TGTGCCAGCAGTGGATTGAAAGCTTTCTTT. The chain employs TRBV25-1 and TRBJ1-1; D uncertain. In germline, CDR1 is MGHDK, CDR2 SYGVNS. V lost 4 bases, J lost 9 bases, and 6 bases lay in between. The CDR3 consists of 10 residues.